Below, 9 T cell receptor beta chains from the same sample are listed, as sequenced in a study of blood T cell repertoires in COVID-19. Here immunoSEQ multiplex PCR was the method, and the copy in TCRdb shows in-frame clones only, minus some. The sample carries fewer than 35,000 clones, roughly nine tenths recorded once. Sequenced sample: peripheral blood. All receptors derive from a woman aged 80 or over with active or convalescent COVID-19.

The CDR3 reads CASKGQGKNSPLHF. CDR3 in DNA: TGTGCCAGCAAGGGTCAGGGGAAAAATTCACCCCTCCACTTT. The rearrangement joins TRBV6-5 to TRBJ1-6; maybe TRBD1 (6 bases). V was cut by 7 bases and J by 7 bases, with 14 bases left in between. The germline V gene has CDR1 MNHEY and CDR2 SVGAGI. CDR3 length equals 14 residues.

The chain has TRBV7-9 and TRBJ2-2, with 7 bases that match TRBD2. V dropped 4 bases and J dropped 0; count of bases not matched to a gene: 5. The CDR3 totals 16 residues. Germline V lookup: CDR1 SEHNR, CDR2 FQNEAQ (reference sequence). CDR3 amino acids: CASSSRRGTNTGELFF. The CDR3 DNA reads TGTGCCAGCAGCTCCCGGCGGGGGACGAACACCGGGGAGCTGTTTTTT.

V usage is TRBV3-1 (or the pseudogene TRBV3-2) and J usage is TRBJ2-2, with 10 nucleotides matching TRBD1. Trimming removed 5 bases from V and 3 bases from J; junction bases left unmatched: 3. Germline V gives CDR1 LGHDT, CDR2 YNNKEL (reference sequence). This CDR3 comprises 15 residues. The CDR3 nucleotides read TGTGCCAGCAGCACCGGGACAGGGGACACCGGGGAGCTGTTTTTT. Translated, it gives CASSTGTGDTGELFF.

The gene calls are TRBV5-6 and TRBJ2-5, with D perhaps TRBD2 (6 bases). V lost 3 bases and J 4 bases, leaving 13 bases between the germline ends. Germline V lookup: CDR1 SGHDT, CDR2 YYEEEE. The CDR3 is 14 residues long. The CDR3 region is CASSWGDGRETQYF. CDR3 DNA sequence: TGTGCCAGCAGCTGGGGGGATGGACGAGAGACCCAGTACTTC.

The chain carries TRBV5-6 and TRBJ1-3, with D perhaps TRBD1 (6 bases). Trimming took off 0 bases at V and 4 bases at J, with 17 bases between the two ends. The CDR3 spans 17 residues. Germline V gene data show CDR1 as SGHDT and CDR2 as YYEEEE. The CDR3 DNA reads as TGTGCCAGCAGCTTGGGTATCGGGACAAGAAAAGGAAACACCATATATTTT. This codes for CASSLGIGTRKGNTIYF.

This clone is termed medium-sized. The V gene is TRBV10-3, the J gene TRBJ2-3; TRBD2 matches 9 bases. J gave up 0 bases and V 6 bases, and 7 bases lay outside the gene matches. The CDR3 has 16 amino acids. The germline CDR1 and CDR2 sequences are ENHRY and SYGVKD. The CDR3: CAISLAGDSSTDTQYF. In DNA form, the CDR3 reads TGTGCCATCAGCTTAGCGGGGGACTCTAGCACAGATACGCAGTATTTT.

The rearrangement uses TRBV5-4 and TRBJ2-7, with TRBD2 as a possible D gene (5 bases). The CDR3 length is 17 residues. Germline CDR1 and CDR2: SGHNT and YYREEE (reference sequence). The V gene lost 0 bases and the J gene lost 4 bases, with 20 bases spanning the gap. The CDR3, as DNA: TGTGCCAGCAGCTTGGGACCCGAGCGGACGGGTGGGTACGAGCAGTACTTC. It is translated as CASSLGPERTGGYEQYF.

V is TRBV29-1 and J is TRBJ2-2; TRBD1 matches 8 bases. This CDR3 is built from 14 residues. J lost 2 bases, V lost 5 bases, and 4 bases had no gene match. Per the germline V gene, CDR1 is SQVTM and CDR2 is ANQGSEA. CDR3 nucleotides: TGCAGCGTTTTGGGACAGGCAAACACCGGGGAGCTGTTTTTT. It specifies CSVLGQANTGELFF.

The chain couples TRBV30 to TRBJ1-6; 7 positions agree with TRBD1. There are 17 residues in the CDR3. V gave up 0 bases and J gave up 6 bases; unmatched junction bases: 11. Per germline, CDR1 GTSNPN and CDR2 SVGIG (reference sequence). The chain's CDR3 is CAWSVITLQGTNSPLHF. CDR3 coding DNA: TGTGCCTGGAGTGTCATTACACTACAGGGGACTAATTCACCCCTCCACTTT.